The 8 T cell receptor beta chains below come from one sample, sequenced in a study of spatial heterogeneity in lung cancer. TCRdb itself ran the 5' RACE reads through MiXCR, one entry per CDR3 protein. The sample consists of about 82,000 distinct CDR3 sequences, approximately 12% of them appearing once. The time point was: sample taken at primary tumor resection. The input material, whole RNA from tumor, nontumor lung or frozen PBMC, was sequenced unsorted. This material consisted of PBMCs, taken at surgery. Receptor source: a male donor with early-stage non-small cell lung cancer.

This clonotype was seen many times. The chain uses TRBV5-1 and TRBJ2-3; TRBD1 matches at 9 bases. CDR1 is SGHRS, CDR2 YFSETQ, per germline. Losses at the gene ends were 4 bases for V and 4 bases for J; bases not matched to a gene: 4. The CDR3 contains 14 residues. Written as DNA, the CDR3 is TGCGCCAGCAGCCCGGACAGGGGCCCAGATACGCAGTATTTT. Protein: CASSPDRGPDTQYF.

This clonotype was counted at least ten times. This CDR3 is CASSSGQGAINEQFF. In DNA form, the CDR3 reads TGTGCCAGCAGCTCCGGACAGGGGGCGATCAATGAGCAGTTCTTC. The chain joins TRBV7-9 to TRBJ2-1; TRBD1 matches at 11 bases. With V trimmed by 4 bases and J by 6 bases, 5 bases remained unmatched. This CDR3 region has 15 residues. Germline V CDR1 and CDR2: SEHNR, FQNEAQ (reference sequence).

This chain connects TRBV5-1 to TRBJ2-7; maybe TRBD1 (7 bases). Germline loops: CDR1 SGHRS, CDR2 YFSETQ. With 0 bases removed from V and 3 bases from J, the gap between germline ends came to 16 bases. The CDR3 is 16 amino acids. Here the CDR3 DNA reads TGCGCCAGCAGCTTGGTGGAGGGACAGATAAACTACGAGCAGTACTTC. Translation: CASSLVEGQINYEQYF.

This sequence joins TRBV19 and TRBJ1-5; 8 bases line up with TRBD1. The CDR3 totals 14 residues. Per the germline V gene, CDR1 is LNHDA and CDR2 is SQIVND (reference sequence). J lost 0 bases, V lost 9 bases, and 4 bases had no gene match. This chain's CDR3 is CASGTGYSNQPQHF. CDR3 nucleotide sequence: TGTGCCAGCGGGACAGGATATAGCAATCAGCCCCAGCATTTT.

The chain couples TRBV19 to TRBJ1-4; D gene uncertain. The length of the CDR3 is 11 residues. V lost 6 bases, J lost 6 bases, and 5 bases lay in between. CDR1 LNHDA and CDR2 SQIVND come from the germline V gene (reference sequence). The CDR3 DNA sequence: TGTGCCAGTAGCGACGATGAAAAACTGTTTTTT. It codes for CASSDDEKLFF.

The gene calls are TRBV23-1 and TRBJ1-5; no definite D call. Being an ORF, TRBV23-1 has a function that is uncertain. CDR3 size: 16 residues. The V end lost 0 bases, the J end lost 4 bases, and 13 bases lay between the germline ends. This CDR3 is CASSQSGVSVNQPQHF. The CDR3 DNA reads as TGCGCCAGCAGTCAATCCGGAGTTTCCGTTAATCAGCCCCAGCATTTT.

This clonotype was counted only a few times. CDR3 sequence (DNA): TGTGCCAGCAGCATGGGCGTGGGGCGGTACAATGAGCAGTTCTTC. Encoded protein: CASSMGVGRYNEQFF. V and J are TRBV11-2 and TRBJ2-1; D is perhaps TRBD1 (5 bases). CDR1 and CDR2 from the germline V gene are SGHAT and FQNNGV. V shed 5 bases and J shed 4 bases, with 15 bases lying between them. This CDR3 region has 15 residues.

The gene calls are TRBV4-1 and TRBJ2-7, with TRBD2 matching over 7 bases. The CDR3 spans 15 residues. After removal of 1 base from V and 0 bases from J, the junction contained 3 bases not matched to a gene. From germline, CDR1 is MGHRA and CDR2 YSYEKL. As DNA, the CDR3 is TGCGCCAGCAGCCAAGCGGGCGGGAGCTCCTACGAGCAGTACTTC. Translation: CASSQAGGSSYEQYF.